This T cell receptor (beta chain) was identified during a study of T cells in Graves' hyperthyroidism and ophthalmopathy. Whole-study results and caveats: Most clonotypes expanded in thyroid above 0.001 were likewise present in blood. Using 13 V-J features, a model discriminated ophthalmopathy from stable hyperthyroidism.

Template material for amplifying TCR beta CDR3 regions consisted of RNA transcripts. During a first-round RT-PCR of the TCR CDR3, the HTBI primer set was used. Via MiXCR, TCRdb re-called the multiplex PCR reads, giving one row per CDR3 protein. This table holds fewer than 550,000 distinct CDR3 sequences, 15% to 18% found once. V was shortened by 6 bases and J by 6 bases, with 17 bases between the two germline ends. This CDR3 is 14 amino acids long. PBMCs stemmed from about 9.7 ml fresh peripheral blood. A few counts support this clonotype. What it binds is unknown. Material: blood. The chain employs TRBV12-3 or TRBV12-4 and TRBJ2-5, with D maybe TRBD1 (7 bases). The sequence derives from a young woman with Graves' hyperthyroidism. The CDR3 region is CASSPLGGGKTQYF. DNA for the CDR3: TGTGCCAGCAGCCCCTTAGGAGGGGGCAAGACCCAGTACTTC.